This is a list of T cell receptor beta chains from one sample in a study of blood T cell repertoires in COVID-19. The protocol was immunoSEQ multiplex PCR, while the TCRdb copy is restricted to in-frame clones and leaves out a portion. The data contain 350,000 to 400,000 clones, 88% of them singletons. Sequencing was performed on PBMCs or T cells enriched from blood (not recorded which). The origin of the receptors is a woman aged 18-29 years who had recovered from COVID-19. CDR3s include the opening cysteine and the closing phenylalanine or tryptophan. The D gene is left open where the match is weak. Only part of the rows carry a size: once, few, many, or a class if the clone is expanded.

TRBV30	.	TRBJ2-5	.	TGTGCCTGGAGTACCAGGTACCAAGAGACCCAGTACTTC	CAWSTRYQETQYF
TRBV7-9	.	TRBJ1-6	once	TGTGCCAGCAGCCTGGAGGGGAGGGGTTCACCCCTCCACTTT	CASSLEGRGSPLHF
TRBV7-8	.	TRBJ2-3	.	TGTGCCAGCAGGCGTACAGATACGCAGTATTTT	CASRRTDTQYF
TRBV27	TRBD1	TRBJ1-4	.	TGTGCCAGCAGTTTATCGGCGAACAGGGGGCTAGGGGAAAAACTGTTTTTT	CASSLSANRGLGEKLFF
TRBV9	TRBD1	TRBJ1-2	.	TGTGCCAGCAGCCCGACCGGGACAGTCCTTTTAAGAGGCTACACCTTC	CASSPTGTVLLRGYTF
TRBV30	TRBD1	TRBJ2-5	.	TGTGCCTCCCGACAGGGACCCCAAGAGACCCAGTACTTC	CASRQGPQETQYF
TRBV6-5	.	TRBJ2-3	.	TGTGCCAGCAGTCCCACGAGCACTGGAGCAGATACGCAGTATTTT	CASSPTSTGADTQYF
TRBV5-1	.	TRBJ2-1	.	TGCGCCAGCAGCTCAGACAGAAACAATGAGCAGTTCTTC	CASSSDRNNEQFF
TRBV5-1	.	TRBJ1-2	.	TGCGCCAGCAGCCCGACAGTCTCCGGAGAAGGCTATGGCTACACCTTC	CASSPTVSGEGYGYTF
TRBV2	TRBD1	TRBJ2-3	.	TGTGCCAGCAGGCTCGGACAGGGACGGACAGATACGCAGTATTTT	CASRLGQGRTDTQYF
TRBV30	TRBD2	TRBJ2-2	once	TGTGCCTGGACCGGGGGGGCGCGCACCGGGGAGCTGTTTTTT	CAWTGGARTGELFF
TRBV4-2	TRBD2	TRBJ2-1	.	TGTGCCAGCAGCCAAGAACGGGGGGAATACAATGAGCAGTTCTTC	CASSQERGEYNEQFF
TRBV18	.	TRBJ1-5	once	TGTGCCAGCTCACCGTCGCCAGTTAGCAATCAGCCCCAGCATTTT	CASSPSPVSNQPQHF
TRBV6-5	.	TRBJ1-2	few	TGTGCCAGCAGTTACTCGATGGCAGGGGATGGCTACACCTTC	CASSYSMAGDGYTF